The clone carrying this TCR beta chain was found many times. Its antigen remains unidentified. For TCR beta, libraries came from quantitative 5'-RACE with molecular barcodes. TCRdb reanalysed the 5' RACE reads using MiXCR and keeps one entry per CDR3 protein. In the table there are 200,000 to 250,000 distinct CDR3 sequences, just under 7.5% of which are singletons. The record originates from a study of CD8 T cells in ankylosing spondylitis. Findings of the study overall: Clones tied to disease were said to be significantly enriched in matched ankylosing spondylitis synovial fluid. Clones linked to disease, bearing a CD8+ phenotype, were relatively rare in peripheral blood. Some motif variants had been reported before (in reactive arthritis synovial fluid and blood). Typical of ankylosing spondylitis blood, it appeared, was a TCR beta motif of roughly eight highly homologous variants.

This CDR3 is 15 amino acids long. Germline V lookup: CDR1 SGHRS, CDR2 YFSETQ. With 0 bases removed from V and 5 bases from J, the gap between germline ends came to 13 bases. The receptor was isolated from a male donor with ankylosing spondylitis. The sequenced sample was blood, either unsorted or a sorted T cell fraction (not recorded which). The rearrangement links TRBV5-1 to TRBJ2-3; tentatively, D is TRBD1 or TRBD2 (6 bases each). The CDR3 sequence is CASSLVGGPGDTQYF. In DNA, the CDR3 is TGCGCCAGCAGCTTGGTAGGGGGGCCAGGAGATACGCAGTATTTT.